This T cell receptor (beta chain) was profiled in a study of cytomegalovirus exposure and HLA in healthy donors. Points from the study as a whole: V- and J-gene trimming in TCR beta was tied to a missense DCLRE1C variant by an analysis performed later.

Comments on this clone: The antigen remains undetermined.

PCR used 60 Vbeta primers and 13 Jbeta primers. The repertoire was sequenced with immunoSEQ multiplex PCR; TCRdb's copy has only in-frame clones and lacks some. Among fewer than 200,000 clones listed, 60% to 85% were seen once. The receptor was derived from a female donor in good health and CMV-seronegative. Sequencing was done on a sample of PBMCs.

CDR3 protein: CAGTGDTIYF. The CDR3 DNA reads TGTGCCGGAACGGGGGACACCATATATTTT. The V and J genes are TRBV27 and TRBJ1-3; tentative D call: TRBD1 (5 bases). V gave up 11 bases and J gave up 8 bases, with 10 bases separating them. The CDR3 has 10 residues. Per germline, CDR1 MNHEY and CDR2 SMNVEV (reference sequence).